This T cell receptor beta chain was sequenced during a study of blood T cell repertoires in COVID-19. Study details: Acute and convalescent COVID-19 samples came from the United States, Italy and Spain. From T cells, B-cell-depleted T cells, or PBMCs came the material, which was cDNA or gDNA.

Germline lookup yields CDR1 SEHNR and CDR2 FQNEAQ (reference sequence). Trimming cost V 1 base and J 5 bases, with 12 bases left between them. This CDR3 has 15 amino acids. This clone was counted once. Original processing notes: From reference gene primer amplification, estimates of nucleated cell counts were derived. The table came from immunoSEQ multiplex PCR; TCRdb's copy has only in-frame clones and leaves some out. V, J and clone size are those of that table, while D and trimming were read from the DNA. Among a few hundred thousand clones listed, roughly 85% were seen once. The chain uses TRBV7-9 and TRBJ2-1; D is uncertain. The sequencing sample was made of peripheral blood. The sequence came from a man in his thirties or forties who had recovered from COVID-19. CDR3 loop: CASSLVSSLNNEQFF. CDR3 nucleotides: TGTGCCAGCAGCTTAGTTTCCAGTCTTAACAATGAGCAGTTCTTC.